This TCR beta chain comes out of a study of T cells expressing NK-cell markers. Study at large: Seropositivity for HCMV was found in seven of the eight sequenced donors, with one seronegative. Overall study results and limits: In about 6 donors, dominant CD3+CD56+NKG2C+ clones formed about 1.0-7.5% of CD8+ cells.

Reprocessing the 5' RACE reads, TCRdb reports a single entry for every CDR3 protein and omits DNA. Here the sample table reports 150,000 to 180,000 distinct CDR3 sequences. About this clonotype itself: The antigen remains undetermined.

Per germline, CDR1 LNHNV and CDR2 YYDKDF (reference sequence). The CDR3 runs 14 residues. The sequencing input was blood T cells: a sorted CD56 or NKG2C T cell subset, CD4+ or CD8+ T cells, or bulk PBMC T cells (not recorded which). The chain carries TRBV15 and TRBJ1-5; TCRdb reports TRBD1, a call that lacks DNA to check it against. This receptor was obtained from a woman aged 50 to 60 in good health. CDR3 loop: CATTNRDSNQPQHF.